These 9 T cell receptor beta chains came from one sample sequenced in a study of CD8 T cells in ankylosing spondylitis. Broader study findings: It appeared that ankylosing spondylitis blood was characterized by a TCR beta motif of under ten highly homologous variants.

TCRdb reprocessed the 5' RACE reads via MiXCR and lists one record per CDR3 protein. The repertoire consists of some 450,000 distinct CDR3 sequences, with roughly 15% occurring once and the leading ten covering just over 1%. Their antigens are not known. Specimen: blood, either unsorted or a sorted T cell fraction (not recorded which). Every receptor here comes from a male donor with ankylosing spondylitis.

CDR3 in amino acids: CSALSLAGGGWLYF. DNA for the CDR3: TGCAGTGCTCTATCCCTAGCGGGGGGTGGTTGGTTGTACTTC. V and J are TRBV20-1 and TRBJ2-7, with TRBD2 matching 11 bases. The CDR3 runs 14 residues. From germline, CDR1 is DFQATT and CDR2 SNEGSKA (reference sequence). The V and J ends lost 5 bases and 12 bases, in that order; junction bases with no gene match: 15.

Only a few counts were recorded for this clonotype. This chain connects TRBV10-3 to TRBJ2-7; 7 nucleotides align to TRBD1. The CDR3 extends over 15 amino acids. J was trimmed by 1 base and V by 3 bases; bases with no gene match: 6. Looked up from germline, CDR1 is ENHRY and CDR2 is SYGVKD. The CDR3 is CAISDPGQQSYEQYF. In nucleotides, the CDR3 is TGTGCCATCAGTGACCCGGGACAGCAATCCTACGAGCAGTACTTC.

V usage is TRBV20-1 and J usage is TRBJ1-2; TRBD1 matches 8 bases. The CDR3 covers 13 residues. Germline values: CDR1 DFQATT, CDR2 SNEGSKA (reference sequence). The ends lost 3 bases at V and 5 bases at J; junction bases unmatched: 5. Here the CDR3 reads CSASTTGGYGYTF. In DNA, the CDR3 is TGCAGTGCTAGTACCACAGGGGGGTATGGCTACACCTTC.

CDR3 nucleotides: TGTGCCAGCAGCCTCCTCGGGTCCTCTGGCTACACCTTC. Translating gives CASSLLGSSGYTF. This chain joins TRBV12-3 or TRBV12-4 and TRBJ1-2; D remains ambiguous. Trimming removed 6 bases from V and 7 bases from J, with 15 bases in between. The CDR3 covers 13 residues.

Many counts were recorded for this clonotype. This chain uses TRBV20-1 with TRBJ2-1; 12 bases match TRBD2. Germline V CDR1 and CDR2: DFQATT, SNEGSKA (reference sequence). Trimming cost V 4 bases and J 4 bases; bases outside gene matches: 8. The CDR3 consists of 16 residues. CDR3 region: CSAKPGLAGRYNEQFF. CDR3 nucleotides: TGCAGTGCTAAACCAGGACTAGCGGGGCGATACAATGAGCAGTTCTTC.

J is TRBJ2-1 and V is TRBV20-1; 14 positions match TRBD2. Germline V gives CDR1 DFQATT, CDR2 SNEGSKA (reference sequence). The CDR3 runs to 16 residues. Losses at the gene ends were 5 bases for V and 9 bases for J; bases not matched to a gene: 12. The CDR3 nucleotides are TGCAGTGCTCCACCCTCGACTAGCGGGAGGGCGGTTGAGCAGTTCTTC. It translates to CSAPPSTSGRAVEQFF.

This rearrangement joins TRBV6-5 to TRBJ2-1; weak D call: TRBD1 (5 bases). Trimming pared 0 bases from V and 8 bases from J, leaving 14 bases between. The germline V gene has CDR1 MNHEY and CDR2 SVGAGI. CDR3 size: 15 residues. CDR3 protein: CASSYSGVWYDEQFF. In DNA form, the CDR3 reads TGTGCCAGCAGTTACTCAGGGGTTTGGTACGATGAGCAGTTCTTC.

This clonotype was recorded a few times. The rearrangement links TRBV18 to TRBJ1-3; no firm D call. The CDR3 spans 14 residues. The germline V gene encodes CDR1 KGHSH and CDR2 LQKENI. The V end lost 0 bases, the J end lost 2 bases, and 5 bases lay between the germline ends. CDR3 in DNA: TGTGCCAGCTCACCACCTGGAGCTGGAAACACCATATATTTT. The encoded protein is CASSPPGAGNTIYF.

V gene TRBV28 combines with J gene TRBJ1-4; D gene uncertain. The germline V gene encodes CDR1 MDHEN and CDR2 SYDVKM. The CDR3 loop spans 12 amino acids. Deletions cut 6 bases from V and 5 bases from J, with 7 bases between. In nucleotides, the CDR3 is TGTGCCAGCAGCTCACTCAATGAAAAACTGTTTTTT. Protein product: CASSSLNEKLFF.